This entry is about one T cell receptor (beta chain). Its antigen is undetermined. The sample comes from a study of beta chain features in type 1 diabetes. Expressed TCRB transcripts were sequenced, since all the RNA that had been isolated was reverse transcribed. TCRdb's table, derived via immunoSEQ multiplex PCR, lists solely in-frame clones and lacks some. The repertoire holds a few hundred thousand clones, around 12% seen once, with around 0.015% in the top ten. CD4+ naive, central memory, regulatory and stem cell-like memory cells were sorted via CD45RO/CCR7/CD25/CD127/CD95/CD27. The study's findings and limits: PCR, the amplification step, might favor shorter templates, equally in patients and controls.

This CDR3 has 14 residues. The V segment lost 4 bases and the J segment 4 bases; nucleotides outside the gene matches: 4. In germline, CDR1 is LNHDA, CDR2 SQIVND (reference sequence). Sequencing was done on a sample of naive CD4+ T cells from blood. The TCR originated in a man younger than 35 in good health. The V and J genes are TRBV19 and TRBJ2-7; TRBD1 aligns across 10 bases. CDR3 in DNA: TGTGCCAGTAGTACGACAGGGGGCTCTTACGAGCAGTACTTC. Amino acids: CASSTTGGSYEQYF.